Following are 27 T cell receptor beta chains from one sample sequenced in a study of human T cells and chemical hapten exposure. As for time point: patch test 2, 6 weeks after DPC sensitization. The treatment is: therapeutic diphenylcyclopropenone sensitization with weekly scalp DPC. Each CDR3 protein gets one entry after TCRdb re-called the RACE reads with MiXCR. Seen here are 25,000 to 30,000 distinct CDR3 sequences, 8% to 10% observed once, and the top ten hold approximately 6.3%. Specimen: whole blood, collected in connection with sensitization to the hapten diphenylcyclopropenone (DPC). These receptors were taken from a man aged 30-40 years with alopecia areata. Some clones in this sample may be carry-over from other donors' samples.

This clonotype was counted ten times or more. The chain joins TRBV2 to TRBJ1-5; no clear D. CDR3 length: 15 residues. V lost 6 bases and J 0 bases, leaving 12 bases between the germline ends. The germline gives CDR1 SNHLY, CDR2 FYNNEI. CDR3 sequence reads: CASSVDRDSNQPQHF. DNA of the CDR3: TGTGCCAGCAGCGTTGACCGGGATAGCAATCAGCCCCAGCATTTT.

In this sample, this clonotype turned up a few times. The chain employs TRBV19 and TRBJ2-1, with 9 bases identical to TRBD1. Germline V gene sequence: CDR1 LNHDA, CDR2 SQIVND (reference sequence). CDR3 length: 17 residues. With V trimmed by 4 bases and J by 4 bases, 11 bases remained unmatched. The CDR3 loop reads CASSTAGQGLSYNEQFF. The DNA of the CDR3 is TGTGCCAGTAGTACCGCGGGACAGGGATTGTCTTACAATGAGCAGTTCTTC.

This clonotype was found many times. V is TRBV27 and J is TRBJ2-3; D tentatively fits TRBD1 or TRBD2 (5 bases each). This CDR3 is built from 15 residues. Germline CDR1 is MNHEY and CDR2 is SMNVEV (reference sequence). Trimming took 7 bases from V and 2 from J, leaving 16 bases between them. As DNA, the CDR3 is TGTGCCAGCAATCCTAATGCCGGGGCCACAGATACGCAGTATTTT. It is translated as CASNPNAGATDTQYF.

This clonotype was observed a few times. The V and J genes are TRBV9 and TRBJ1-2; D is unresolved. The CDR3 sequence is 13 residues long. Trimming cost V 0 bases and J 6 bases, with 9 bases left between them. In germline, CDR1 is SGDLS, CDR2 YYNGEE. CDR3 in amino acids: CASSVVGNDGYTF. The CDR3 DNA is TGTGCCAGCAGCGTAGTCGGAAACGATGGCTACACCTTC.

This clonotype was detected ten times or more. This chain uses TRBV7-2 with TRBJ2-5; D is perhaps TRBD2 (6 bases). The CDR3 has 14 amino acids. Germline V gene sequence: CDR1 SGHTA, CDR2 FQGNSA. Trimming pared 5 bases from V and 2 bases from J, leaving 12 bases between. This CDR3 reads CASSPSGAQETQYF. CDR3 bases: TGTGCCAGCAGCCCCTCGGGAGCTCAAGAGACCCAGTACTTC.

This clonotype was picked up a small number of times. The chain employs TRBV4-3 and TRBJ1-5; D is ambiguous. V lost 0 bases and J lost 0, with 6 bases in between. This CDR3 contains 15 residues. Germline lookup yields CDR1 LGHNA and CDR2 YSLEER. The CDR3 DNA reads TGCGCCAGCAGCCAAGAAGTGTATAGCAATCAGCCCCAGCATTTT. Its translation: CASSQEVYSNQPQHF.

This clonotype is judged medium-sized. The rearrangement links TRBV18 to TRBJ1-2; a possible D gene is TRBD1 (6 bases). The V gene lost 2 bases and the J gene lost 2 bases, with 12 bases spanning the gap. The germline V gene encodes CDR1 KGHSH and CDR2 LQKENI. The CDR3 totals 15 residues. CDR3 bases: TGTGCCAGCTCACCAGGGGGGCAGGCAAACTATGGCTACACCTTC. This encodes CASSPGGQANYGYTF. The full variable domain, its missing parts supplied by reference TRBV18 and TRBJ1-2, is NAGVMQNPRHLVRRRGQEARLRCSPMKGHSHVYWYRQLPEEGLKFMVYLQKENIIDESGMPKERFSAEFPKEGPSILRIQQVVRGDSAAYFCASSPGGQANYGYTFGSGTRLTVV.

This clonotype was observed a handful of times. This CDR3 is CATSDSSGAGNSNQPQHF. CDR3 nucleotide sequence: TGTGCCACCAGTGATTCTTCGGGGGCAGGTAACAGCAATCAGCCCCAGCATTTT. The gene calls are TRBV24-1 and TRBJ1-5, with a possible D match to TRBD1 (6 bases). Trimming stripped 2 bases from V and 1 base from J, with 17 bases between. This CDR3 has 18 amino acids. Germline CDR1 is KGHDR and CDR2 is SFDVKD.

This clonotype has a handful of counts. The V and J genes are TRBV7-2 and TRBJ1-2, with 9 nucleotides matching TRBD1. The V gene end was trimmed by 5 bases and the J gene end by 7 bases; junction bases not matched to a gene: 8. Germline V gene sequence: CDR1 SGHTA, CDR2 FQGNSA. The CDR3 contains 14 residues. CDR3 DNA sequence: TGTGCCAGCAGCGCCACAGGGGGCGCCGGTGGCTACACCTTC. Translating gives CASSATGGAGGYTF. The full variable domain, rest sourced from reference TRBV7-2 and TRBJ1-2, is GAGVSQSPSNKVTEKGKDVELRCDPISGHTALYWYRQSLGQGLEFLIYFQGNSAPDKSGLPSDRFSAERTGGSVSTLTIQRTQQEDSAVYLCASSATGGAGGYTFGSGTRLTVV.

There are a few counts of this clonotype. The chain carries TRBV6-2 or TRBV6-3 and TRBJ1-1; D is possibly TRBD1 (5 bases). Germline CDR1 is MNHEY and CDR2 is SVGEGT. Trimming removed 10 bases at V and 10 bases at J, with 25 bases between. CDR3 length equals 14 residues. The CDR3: CAIRNGDGPLVAFF. CDR3 nucleotide sequence: TGTGCCATCCGAAATGGGGACGGACCGCTGGTAGCTTTCTTT.

This clonotype was found many times. The gene calls are TRBV12-3 or TRBV12-4 and TRBJ1-5, with D unresolved. This CDR3 is built from 14 residues. Trimming removed 6 bases at V and 3 bases at J, with 12 bases between. CDR3 residues: CASSPPGFNQPQHF. CDR3 bases: TGTGCCAGCAGCCCACCAGGTTTCAATCAGCCCCAGCATTTT.

This clonotype was found a few times. The gene calls are TRBV7-6 and TRBJ2-5; 8 nucleotides align to TRBD1. V trimming: 4 bases; J trimming: 5 bases; junction bases outside the gene matches: 12. Germline loops: CDR1 SGHVS, CDR2 FNYEAQ. This CDR3 region has 16 residues. CDR3 sequence: CASSSYFQGAGETQYF. The CDR3 DNA reads TGTGCCAGCAGCTCCTATTTCCAGGGGGCCGGCGAGACCCAGTACTTC.

CDR3 sequence reads: CASRIQGMAAFF. Here the CDR3 DNA reads TGTGCCAGCAGGATACAGGGGATGGCAGCTTTCTTT. The gene calls are TRBV28 and TRBJ1-1; TRBD1 matches 7 bases. The germline V gene has CDR1 MDHEN and CDR2 SYDVKM. The CDR3 sequence is 12 residues long. J gave up 10 bases and V 6 bases, and 8 bases lay outside the gene matches.

This clonotype was seen many times. The chain links TRBV18 to TRBJ2-7, with D maybe TRBD1 (5 bases). Germline CDR1 KGHSH, CDR2 LQKENI. The CDR3 consists of 13 residues. Trimming shortened V by 1 base and J by 2 bases, and 6 bases separated the two germline ends. CDR3 loop: CASSPQGTYEQYF. CDR3 DNA sequence: TGTGCCAGCTCACCACAGGGGACCTACGAGCAGTACTTC.

This clonotype was seen ten or more times. This sequence joins TRBV7-2 and TRBJ2-5; D not resolved. Germline CDR1 SGHTA, CDR2 FQGNSA. Trimming took off 5 bases at V and 5 bases at J, with 9 bases between the two ends. This CDR3 comprises 12 residues. CDR3 sequence (DNA): TGTGCCAGCAGCCGACCGGGCGAGACCCAGTACTTC. Its translation: CASSRPGETQYF.

This clonotype came up many times. CDR3 loop: CASSYGGHEQYF. DNA of the CDR3: TGTGCCAGCAGTTACGGGGGGCACGAGCAGTACTTC. V usage is TRBV6-5 and J usage is TRBJ2-7; the D call may be TRBD1 or TRBD2 (6 bases each). There are 12 residues in the CDR3. Trimming pared 2 bases from V and 5 bases from J, leaving 7 bases between. Looked up from germline, CDR1 is MNHEY and CDR2 is SVGAGI.

The V call is TRBV3-1, the J call TRBJ2-3, with D possibly called TRBD1 or TRBD2 (5 bases each). This CDR3 is built from 15 residues. V was pared by 0 bases and J by 1 base, with 8 bases between. Germline V CDR1 and CDR2: LGHDT, YNNKEL (reference sequence). CDR3 bases: TGTGCCAGCAGCCAAGAAATGGGGGGCACAGATACGCAGTATTTT. Its protein is CASSQEMGGTDTQYF.

This clonotype has ten or more counts. The V and J genes are TRBV30 and TRBJ1-6; D is perhaps TRBD1 (5 bases). V lost 8 bases to trimming and J lost 9 bases, with 14 bases between them. CDR1 is GTSNPN and CDR2 is SVGIG in the germline V gene (reference sequence). This CDR3 has 12 residues. The DNA for the CDR3 is TGTGCCAGTGGGGAAAGGGGTTCACCCCTCCACTTT. Residues: CASGERGSPLHF. The variable domain in full, completed from reference TRBV30 and TRBJ1-6, reads SQTIHQWPATLVQPVGSPLSLECTVEGTSNPNLYWYRQAAGRGLQLLFYSVGIGQISSEVPQNLSASRPQDRQFILSSKKLLLSDSGFYLCASGERGSPLHFGNGTRLTVT.

This clonotype was seen ten or more times. The chain couples TRBV29-1 to TRBJ1-5; D is undetermined. The CDR3 is 12 residues long. Between the trimmed V and J ends, which lost 4 bases and 5 bases, there was a span of 9 bases. The germline CDR1 and CDR2 sequences are SQVTM and ANQGSEA. CDR3 in DNA: TGCAGCGTTGTTTTCGGCGATCAGCCCCAGCATTTT. Translating gives CSVVFGDQPQHF.

This clonotype was found once. The gene calls are TRBV7-9 and TRBJ2-3; no definite D call. Trimming took off 0 bases at V and 0 bases at J, with 4 bases between the two ends. Germline V lookup: CDR1 SEHNR, CDR2 FQNEAQ (reference sequence). This CDR3 has 14 residues. This CDR3 is CASSLAQSTDTQYF. In DNA, the CDR3 is TGTGCCAGCAGCTTAGCCCAGAGCACAGATACGCAGTATTTT.

This clonotype appeared many times. This rearrangement joins TRBV30 to TRBJ1-5; tentative D call: TRBD1 (6 bases). There are 14 residues in the CDR3. Trimming left V 3 bases short and J 5 bases short, with 14 bases between. Germline V gene sequence: CDR1 GTSNPN, CDR2 SVGIG (reference sequence). The CDR3 loop is CAWRRQAGDQPQHF. The DNA for the CDR3 is TGTGCCTGGAGGAGACAGGCGGGGGATCAGCCCCAGCATTTT.

Only a few counts were recorded for this clonotype. The CDR3 nucleotides read TGTGCCAGCAGCTTGAGCGGGGGTGAAGCTTTCTTT. It is translated as CASSLSGGEAFF. This chain uses TRBV5-6 with TRBJ1-1, with D perhaps TRBD1 (5 bases). V was clipped by 1 base and J by 7 bases, with 8 bases between them. Germline-derived CDR1 and CDR2 are SGHDT and YYEEEE. This CDR3 has 12 amino acids. Complete variable domain (other parts from reference TRBV5-6 and TRBJ1-1): DAGVTQSPTHLIKTRGQQVTLRCSPKSGHDTVSWYQQALGQGPQFIFQYYEEEERQRGNFPDRFSGHQFPNYSSELNVNALLLGDSALYLCASSLSGGEAFFGQGTRLTVV.

In this sample, this clonotype turned up a few times. The chain combines TRBV7-9 with TRBJ2-5; D possibly corresponds to TRBD1 (6 bases). Trimming removed 0 bases from V and 2 bases from J, with 10 bases in between. In germline, CDR1 is SEHNR, CDR2 FQNEAQ (reference sequence). The CDR3 spans 15 residues. The DNA of the CDR3 is TGTGCCAGCAGCTTAGCCCCAGACAGGCAAGAGACCCAGTACTTC. Protein: CASSLAPDRQETQYF.

This clonotype came up a few times. A junction boundary mismatches the germline segment, possibly from a read error. V is TRBV11-2 and J is TRBJ2-5; TRBD2 aligns across 10 bases. Germline V gives CDR1 SGHAT, CDR2 FQNNGV. The CDR3 is 16 residues long. The CDR3 loop is CASSPGTSDPQETLYF. CDR3 sequence (DNA): TGTGCCAGCAGCCCAGGGACTAGCGATCCTCAAGAGACCCTGTACTTC.

The rearrangement joins TRBV5-1 to TRBJ2-5; 8 bases fit TRBD1. The germline V gene encodes CDR1 SGHRS and CDR2 YFSETQ. Trimming took 0 bases from V and 2 from J; bases not matched to a gene: 3. CDR3 length equals 15 residues. The CDR3 coding sequence is TGCGCCAGCAGCTTGGACAGGGGGAAACAAGAGACCCAGTACTTC. This sequence encodes CASSLDRGKQETQYF.

This clonotype was counted only a few times. V is TRBV6-2 or TRBV6-3 and J is TRBJ2-2; no reliable D call. The CDR3 runs to 14 residues. Germline V gives CDR1 MNHEY, CDR2 SVGEGT. V dropped 8 bases and J dropped 0 bases, with 10 bases sitting between them. In DNA form, the CDR3 reads TGTGCCAGCTCGTGGATTCCGAACACCGGGGAGCTGTTTTTT. Translated: CASSWIPNTGELFF.

The rearrangement uses TRBV7-9 and TRBJ1-2; D unclear. V lost 1 base, J lost 7 bases, and 16 bases lay in between. The CDR3 contains 15 residues. CDR1 is SEHNR, CDR2 FQNEAQ, per germline (reference sequence). CDR3 DNA sequence: TGTGCCAGCAGCTTAGGACAAGGACGCGGCTCTGGCTACACCTTC. Protein product: CASSLGQGRGSGYTF.